A single sample is the source of the 24 T cell receptor beta chains below, sequenced in a study of regulatory T cells in long-lasting Graves disease. Building the TCR beta libraries relied on iRepertoire HTBI primers, and CDR3 regions underwent Arm-PCR. TCRdb used MiXCR to reprocess the multiplex PCR reads, holding one entry per CDR3 protein. The sample has 450,000 to 650,000 distinct CDR3 sequences; about 15% are singletons. The time point: newly diagnosed GD, antithyroid drugs for less than 3 months. Preparation of the TCR library used RNA extracted from PBMCs. The same sample was also studied in work on T cells in Graves' hyperthyroidism and ophthalmopathy.

The sample was peripheral blood mononuclear cells (PBMCs), taken at new diagnosis, from a patient treated with antithyroid drugs. The receptors derive from a woman aged 40 to 65 with Graves disease.

J is TRBJ2-3 and V is TRBV24-1, with D uncertain. Trimming stripped 1 base from V and 3 bases from J, with 4 bases between. CDR1 and CDR2 (germline): KGHDR, SFDVKD. The CDR3 loop spans 13 amino acids. CDR3 bases: TGTGCCACCAGTGATTTTGGGACAGATACGCAGTATTTT. Translation gives CATSDFGTDTQYF.

This clonotype has at least ten counts. Sequence at one end of the junction differs from germline and may be a read error. This chain uses TRBV12-3 or TRBV12-4 with TRBJ2-5, with 10 bases fitting TRBD2. The CDR3 consists of 14 residues. CDR3 loop: CASSLAGGRETQYF. Written as DNA, the CDR3 is TGTGCCAGCAGCTTAGCGGGGGGTCGGGAGACCCAGTACTTC.

This clonotype was seen repeatedly, ten times or more. This chain joins TRBV11-2 and TRBJ1-4; 7 nucleotides match TRBD1. Germline V gene sequence: CDR1 SGHAT, CDR2 FQNNGV. The CDR3 is 12 amino acids. V shed 6 bases, J shed 10 bases, and the junction held 5 bases outside the gene matches. CDR3 residues: CASSSQGGKLFF. The CDR3 coding sequence is TGTGCCAGCAGTTCCCAGGGGGGAAAACTGTTTTTT.

This clonotype showed up many times. The genes are TRBV11-2 and TRBJ1-4, with unresolved D. The V and J ends lost 1 base and 6 bases respectively, with 9 bases between them. Germline V gene sequence: CDR1 SGHAT, CDR2 FQNNGV. The CDR3 is 14 residues long. The chain's CDR3 is CASSLVMRDEKLFF. The CDR3 nucleotides read TGTGCCAGCAGCTTAGTGATGAGGGATGAAAAACTGTTTTTT. Based on the CDR3 plus reference TRBV11-2 and TRBJ1-4, the full variable domain is EAGVAQSPRYKIIEKRQSVAFWCNPISGHATLYWYQQILGQGPKLLIQFQNNGVVDDSQLPKDRFSAERLKGVDSTLKIQPAKLEDSAVYLCASSLVMRDEKLFFGSGTQLSVL.

The CDR3 sequence: CASSLGGGGKSFQYF. The CDR3 bases are TGTGCCAGCAGCTTAGGTGGAGGGGGCAAGTCTTTTCAGTACTTC. The rearrangement joins TRBV7-9 to TRBJ2-4; tentatively, D is TRBD1 (7 bases). Germline V gene data show CDR1 as SEHNR and CDR2 as FQNEAQ (reference sequence). Between the trimmed V and J ends, which lost 1 base and 11 bases, there was a span of 18 bases. The CDR3 is made up of 15 amino acids.

The V gene is TRBV6-1, the J gene TRBJ2-1, with 9 bases that match TRBD2. CDR1 and CDR2 from the germline V gene are MNHNS and SASEGT. The CDR3 runs to 13 residues. J lost 8 bases, V lost 8 bases, and 7 bases had no gene match. CDR3 region: CASQGGGAHEQFF. The CDR3 nucleotides are TGTGCCAGCCAGGGCGGGGGGGCCCATGAGCAGTTCTTC.

This clonotype was counted ten times or more. The chain joins TRBV5-6 to TRBJ2-7, with D possibly being TRBD1 (5 bases). The germline V gene encodes CDR1 SGHDT and CDR2 YYEEEE. There are 15 residues in the CDR3. The V gene lost 3 bases and the J gene lost 2 bases, with 15 bases spanning the gap. CDR3 protein: CASSWITGRTYEQYF. As DNA, the CDR3 is TGTGCCAGCAGCTGGATAACAGGTCGGACCTACGAGCAGTACTTC.

Many counts were recorded for this clonotype. Mismatch with germline at one junction end may stem from a read error. The genes are TRBV5-1 and TRBJ1-1; D gene ambiguous. The CDR3 is 13 residues long. Germline values: CDR1 SGHRS, CDR2 YFSETQ. The chain's CDR3 is CASSSRMNTEAFF. CDR3 in DNA: TGTGCCAGCAGTTCCAGGATGAACACTGAAGCTTTCTTT.

This clonotype was found a few times. This chain links TRBV4-1 with TRBJ1-2, with TRBD1 as a possible D gene (6 bases). CDR3 length: 16 amino acids. V lost 0 bases and J lost 4, with 15 bases in between. Germline CDR1 and CDR2: MGHRA and YSYEKL. CDR3 nucleotide sequence: TGCGCCAGCAGCCAAGATCCCTTGACAGGCTTCTATGGCTACACCTTC. This translates into CASSQDPLTGFYGYTF.

This clonotype was counted ten times or more. The chain employs TRBV30 and TRBJ1-1; 8 nucleotides line up with TRBD1. Looked up from germline, CDR1 is GTSNPN and CDR2 is SVGIG (reference sequence). The CDR3 totals 12 residues. Losses at the gene ends were 5 bases for V and 9 bases for J; bases not matched to a gene: 8. CDR3 protein: CAWDRGWTKAFF. CDR3 nucleotides: TGTGCCTGGGACAGGGGTTGGACTAAAGCTTTCTTT.

Only a few counts were recorded for this clonotype. The chain recombines TRBV3-1 with TRBJ2-2; 7 nucleotides match TRBD1. The CDR3 covers 18 residues. Germline values: CDR1 LGHDT, CDR2 YNNKEL (reference sequence). The V and J ends lost 0 bases and 7 bases, in that order; junction bases with no gene match: 14. DNA of the CDR3: TGTGCCAGCAGCCAAGATAAAATGGGCAGGGGGAGAATCGGGGAGCTGTTTTTT. As protein: CASSQDKMGRGRIGELFF.

This clonotype came up a few times. The J gene is TRBJ2-1, the V gene TRBV9; 12 bases fit TRBD2. Trimming at V came to 3 bases and at J to 9 bases, leaving 10 bases not matched to a gene. The CDR3 spans 16 residues. Germline values: CDR1 SGDLS, CDR2 YYNGEE. The CDR3: CASSGPSGGAFGEQFF. CDR3 in DNA: TGTGCCAGCAGCGGACCTAGCGGGGGGGCTTTCGGTGAGCAGTTCTTC.

This clonotype was seen many times. The chain has TRBV29-1 and TRBJ2-3; D possibly corresponds to TRBD1 (8 bases). Looked up from germline, CDR1 is SQVTM and CDR2 is ANQGSEA. This CDR3 is built from 18 residues. The V gene lost 0 bases and the J gene lost 1 base, with 20 bases spanning the gap. The CDR3 DNA reads TGCAGCGTTGAAGATGCGGGGGACAGGATTTTCGGCACAGATACGCAGTATTTT. It yields the protein CSVEDAGDRIFGTDTQYF.

This clonotype turned up a few times. The chain links TRBV9 to TRBJ1-5; D is unresolved. The germline gives CDR1 SGDLS, CDR2 YYNGEE. The CDR3 spans 15 residues. Trimming cost V 4 bases and J 3 bases, with 14 bases left between them. The CDR3 loop is CASSPHGRDNQPQHF. CDR3 sequence (DNA): TGTGCCAGCAGCCCCCACGGGAGGGACAATCAGCCCCAGCATTTT.

This clonotype turned up a few times. The chain recombines TRBV29-1 with TRBJ1-2, with D unclear. Per germline, CDR1 SQVTM and CDR2 ANQGSEA. The CDR3 length is 13 residues. Trimming pared 6 bases from V and 0 bases from J, leaving 11 bases between. The CDR3 nucleotides read TGCAGCGTCCAGGATTCAGCTAACTATGGCTACACCTTC. This gives the protein CSVQDSANYGYTF.

This clonotype was recorded at least ten times. For the CDR3, the DNA is TGTGCCTGGAGTGTACGGGTTAGAAAGACTGAAGCTTTCTTT. The encoded protein is CAWSVRVRKTEAFF. This chain uses TRBV30 with TRBJ1-1; D remains ambiguous. The germline gives CDR1 GTSNPN, CDR2 SVGIG (reference sequence). This CDR3 is 14 amino acids long. The ends were cut back, 0 bases at V and 5 bases at J, with 13 bases in the middle. The full variable domain, with the rest looked up from reference TRBV30 and TRBJ1-1, is SQTIHQWPATLVQPVGSPLSLECTVEGTSNPNLYWYRQAAGRGLQLLFYSVGIGQISSEVPQNLSASRPQDRQFILSSKKLLLSDSGFYLCAWSVRVRKTEAFFGQGTRLTVV.

This clonotype was observed many times. The chain employs TRBV6-1 and TRBJ1-4; possibly TRBD1 for D (5 bases). CDR3 length: 18 amino acids. Germline CDR1 MNHNS, CDR2 SASEGT. Deletions cut 2 bases from V and 6 bases from J, with 22 bases between. CDR3 DNA sequence: TGTGCCAGCAGTGAAAGGGCAGGGTTTGCCGGGGCGGATGAAAAACTGTTTTTT. Translated, it gives CASSERAGFAGADEKLFF.

The V gene is TRBV11-2, the J gene TRBJ2-5; 8 bases match TRBD1. V was pared by 6 bases and J by 5 bases, with 8 bases of the junction left unmatched. This CDR3 has 14 amino acids. From germline, CDR1 is SGHAT and CDR2 FQNNGV. The CDR3 nucleotides read TGTGCCAGCAGTTCCACAGGGGGAGGCGAGACCCAGTACTTC. Translating it yields CASSSTGGGETQYF.

This clonotype occurred once. The chain joins TRBV14 to TRBJ2-1; TRBD2 aligns across 14 bases. The CDR3 is 19 amino acids. The V gene's germline CDR1 is SGHDN and CDR2 FVKESK. Unmatched junction bases numbered 14, after V lost 4 bases and J lost 6 bases. CDR3 DNA sequence: TGTGCCAGCAGCCCAGGACTAGCGGGAGGAACGTACTATGGCAATGAGCAGTTCTTC. Translating gives CASSPGLAGGTYYGNEQFF.

J is TRBJ2-3 and V is TRBV11-2; TRBD2 agrees at 7 bases. The V gene end was trimmed by 1 base and the J gene end by 6 bases; junction bases not matched to a gene: 16. The CDR3 has 18 residues. CDR1 and CDR2 (germline): SGHAT, FQNNGV. This chain's CDR3 is CASSLARVRGFPRDTQYF. CDR3 DNA: TGTGCCAGCAGCTTAGCCCGGGTGCGGGGGTTCCCCAGGGATACGCAGTATTTT.

In regard to this clonotype: The final CDR3 position lacks the conserved phenylalanine or tryptophan, pointing to a likely read error. V usage is TRBV5-6 and J usage is TRBJ2-1; 7 nucleotides align to TRBD2. Germline CDR1 reads SGHDT; CDR2 reads YYEEEE. The V gene end was trimmed by 6 bases and the J gene end by 8 bases; junction bases not matched to a gene: 8. The CDR3 is made up of 13 amino acids. CDR3 coding DNA: TGTGCCAGCACGTTTTCCGGGGGGTATGAGCAGTTCTCC. It is translated as CASTFSGGYEQFS.

This clonotype was found many times. The chain is built from TRBV2 and TRBJ2-2, with D possibly being TRBD1 or TRBD2 (6 bases each). Trimming removed 7 bases from V and 6 bases from J, with 21 bases in between. CDR1 is SNHLY and CDR2 is FYNNEI in the germline V gene. The CDR3 extends over 16 amino acids. The CDR3 reads CASNPQGGQVPGELFF. The CDR3 region has the DNA TGTGCCAGCAATCCCCAAGGGGGGCAGGTTCCCGGGGAGCTGTTTTTT. Variable domain in full (rest from reference TRBV2 and TRBJ2-2): EPEVTQTPSHQVTQMGQEVILRCVPISNHLYFYWYRQILGQKVEFLVSFYNNEISEKSEIFDDQFSVERPDGSNFTLKIRSTKLEDSAMYFCASNPQGGQVPGELFFGEGSRLTVL.

The V and J genes are TRBV19 and TRBJ1-5; 8 bases line up with TRBD1. Germline V CDR1 and CDR2: LNHDA, SQIVND (reference sequence). The CDR3 sequence is 14 residues long. With 2 bases clipped from V and 6 bases from J, the junction kept 3 bases outside the gene matches. CDR3 region: CASSIRTGPQPQHF. The CDR3 coding sequence is TGTGCCAGTAGTATACGGACAGGGCCTCAGCCCCAGCATTTT.

This clonotype was seen many times. The chain recombines TRBV30 with TRBJ1-1; 8 bases agree with TRBD1. Trimming at V came to 3 bases and at J to 4 bases, leaving 4 bases not matched to a gene. The germline CDR1 and CDR2 sequences are GTSNPN and SVGIG (reference sequence). The CDR3 is 13 residues long. The CDR3 here is CAWSSTGGTEAFF. CDR3 DNA: TGTGCCTGGAGCAGTACAGGGGGCACTGAAGCTTTCTTT.